Listed here are 20 T cell receptor beta chains from one sample, sequenced in a study of identical twins. One entry per CDR3 protein results from TCRdb running MiXCR on the 5' RACE reads. Of 200,000 to 250,000 distinct CDR3 sequences in the sample, over 5% were seen once. The same data also went into a second study, on T cells expressing NK-cell markers.

The sequencing sample was made of CD8+ T cells sorted from blood. The receptors shown here come from a woman aged 18-35 years in good health.

This clonotype was observed a few times. The chain is built from TRBV3-1 and TRBJ2-7, with no clear D. Between the trimmed V and J ends, which lost 2 bases and 6 bases, there was a span of 5 bases. CDR1 LGHDT and CDR2 YNNKEL come from the germline V gene (reference sequence). The CDR3 runs to 11 residues. The CDR3 loop reads CASSQWREQYF. Here the CDR3 DNA reads TGTGCCAGCAGCCAATGGCGCGAGCAGTACTTC.

The table lists this clonotype with a few counts. The chain recombines TRBV6-1 with TRBJ2-7, with 10 bases fitting TRBD1. Trimming removed 6 bases from V and 0 bases from J; junction bases left unmatched: 5. This CDR3 comprises 15 residues. Looked up from germline, CDR1 is MNHNS and CDR2 is SASEGT. The CDR3 loop is CASREGQGISYEQYF. CDR3 in DNA: TGTGCCAGCAGAGAGGGACAGGGGATCTCCTACGAGCAGTACTTC.

This clonotype was seen only a few times. The chain uses TRBV27 and TRBJ1-1; 7 nucleotides align to TRBD1. Germline assignment: CDR1 MNHEY and CDR2 SMNVEV (reference sequence). V was pared by 6 bases and J by 0 bases, with 10 bases of the junction left unmatched. CDR3 size: 16 residues. CDR3 protein: CASRSRWGTVNTEAFF. The CDR3, as DNA: TGTGCCAGCAGATCCCGTTGGGGGACAGTGAACACTGAAGCTTTCTTT.

The chain uses TRBV4-1 and TRBJ2-1; D is unresolved. The CDR3 loop spans 12 amino acids. The germline V gene has CDR1 MGHRA and CDR2 YSYEKL. Trimming cost V 3 bases and J 6 bases, with 6 bases left between them. CDR3 sequence: CASSQIANEQFF. The CDR3 DNA sequence: TGCGCCAGCAGCCAGATCGCCAATGAGCAGTTCTTC.

This chain joins TRBV7-3 and TRBJ2-3; D may correspond to TRBD1 or TRBD2 (5 bases each). Germline CDR1 and CDR2: SGHTA and FQGTGA. The V end was cut by 0 bases, the J end by 5 bases, with 9 bases between. CDR3 length: 14 residues. CDR3 sequence: CASSLTGTRDTQYF. The CDR3, as DNA: TGTGCCAGCAGCTTAACGGGGACCCGAGATACGCAGTATTTT.

This clonotype was detected only once. The chain joins TRBV20-1 to TRBJ1-2; D not resolved. This CDR3 has 12 amino acids. V lost 6 bases, J lost 3 bases, and 11 bases lay in between. Germline V lookup: CDR1 DFQATT, CDR2 SNEGSKA (reference sequence). The CDR3 is CSARLIDYGYTF. The CDR3 DNA follows: TGCAGTGCCCGGCTGATCGACTATGGCTACACCTTC.

This clonotype was seen a few times. V is TRBV5-1 and J is TRBJ1-1, with D unclear. The V and J ends lost 4 bases and 6 bases respectively, with 13 bases between them. Per the germline V gene, CDR1 is SGHRS and CDR2 is YFSETQ. The CDR3 runs 13 residues. This CDR3 reads CASSGREAPEAFF. The CDR3, as DNA: TGCGCCAGCAGCGGGAGAGAGGCCCCTGAAGCTTTCTTT. Looking up the rest from reference TRBV5-1 and TRBJ1-1 gives the full variable domain: KAGVTQTPRYLIKTRGQQVTLSCSPISGHRSVSWYQQTPGQGLQFLFEYFSETQRNKGNFPGRFSGRQFSNSRSEMNVSTLELGDSALYLCASSGREAPEAFFGQGTRLTVV.

The CDR3 region is CASSEGTPSAGYTF. DNA for the CDR3: TGTGCCAGCAGCGAGGGGACGCCGTCTGCGGGCTACACCTTC. The chain is built from TRBV9 and TRBJ1-2; the D gene is possibly TRBD1 (5 bases). The CDR3 is made up of 14 amino acids. Germline V gene data show CDR1 as SGDLS and CDR2 as YYNGEE. With 3 bases removed from V and 8 bases from J, the gap between germline ends came to 17 bases. Full variable domain (outside the CDR3, taken from reference TRBV9 and TRBJ1-2): DSGVTQTPKHLITATGQRVTLRCSPRSGDLSVYWYQQSLDQGLQFLIQYYNGEERAKGNILERFSAQQFPDLHSELNLSSLELGDSALYFCASSEGTPSAGYTFGSGTRLTVV.

The table lists this clonotype with many counts. The rearrangement links TRBV10-2 to TRBJ2-3; no reliable D call. Germline lookup yields CDR1 WSHSY and CDR2 SAAADI. Trimming shortened V by 2 bases and J by 5 bases, and 2 bases separated the two germline ends. The CDR3 contains 11 residues. CDR3 in DNA: TGCGCCAGCAGTGAGGGAGATACGCAGTATTTT. Its protein is CASSEGDTQYF.

The chain employs TRBV5-5 and TRBJ2-3, with 11 bases lining up with TRBD2. In germline, CDR1 is SGHKS, CDR2 YYEKEE (reference sequence). Trimming took 0 bases from V and 1 from J; bases not matched to a gene: 7. This CDR3 has 18 residues. The DNA of the CDR3 is TGTGCCAGCAGCTTGGGAACTAGCGGGAGTTTTCGCACAGATACGCAGTATTTT. This translates into CASSLGTSGSFRTDTQYF.

This clonotype was observed at least ten times. This rearrangement joins TRBV6-6 to TRBJ1-4; no reliable D call. Germline CDR1 reads MNHNY; CDR2 reads SVGAGI (reference sequence). V dropped 1 base and J dropped 6 bases, with 6 bases sitting between them. This CDR3 comprises 13 residues. CDR3: CASSYFPHEKLFF. The CDR3 region has the DNA TGTGCCAGCAGTTACTTCCCCCATGAAAAACTGTTTTTT.

The table lists this clonotype with many counts. V gene TRBV11-2 combines with J gene TRBJ2-3, with 13 bases aligning to TRBD2. Germline assignment: CDR1 SGHAT and CDR2 FQNNGV. J was trimmed by 0 bases and V by 0 bases; bases with no gene match: 6. The CDR3 runs 19 residues. The CDR3 nucleotides read TGTGCCAGCAGCTTAGAGTACGGGACTAGCGGGACGAGCACAGATACGCAGTATTTT. Its translation is CASSLEYGTSGTSTDTQYF.

This clonotype has a handful of counts. DNA of the CDR3: TGCAGTGCTAGACAAAAGACTAGCGGGAGTTACGAGCAGTACTTC. Translating it yields CSARQKTSGSYEQYF. V gene TRBV20-1 combines with J gene TRBJ2-7, with 12 bases aligning to TRBD2. CDR3 size: 15 residues. From germline, CDR1 is DFQATT and CDR2 SNEGSKA (reference sequence). After removal of 2 bases from V and 4 bases from J, the junction contained 6 bases not matched to a gene.

This clonotype was seen ten or more times. This chain connects TRBV5-1 to TRBJ1-1; a weak D match, TRBD1 (6 bases). Trimming removed 5 bases from V and 0 bases from J, with 17 bases in between. The CDR3 totals 16 residues. The V gene's germline CDR1 is SGHRS and CDR2 YFSETQ. The chain's CDR3 is CASRAPQTGLNTEAFF. The CDR3 region has the DNA TGCGCCAGCAGGGCCCCGCAGACAGGCCTGAACACTGAAGCTTTCTTT.

The chain joins TRBV10-2 to TRBJ1-1; TRBD1 might be the D (6 bases). There are 15 residues in the CDR3. Germline CDR1 and CDR2: WSHSY and SAAADI. V was pared by 7 bases and J by 4 bases, with 19 bases between. In DNA, the CDR3 is TGCGCCAGCATGGAGTCGATCCGGGACACCACTGAAGCTTTCTTT. Its protein is CASMESIRDTTEAFF.

Only a few counts were recorded for this clonotype. The CDR3 DNA reads TGTGCCAGCAGCCCCCTTCACCCGGGACTAGGGATCAATGAGCAGTTCTTC. It yields the protein CASSPLHPGLGINEQFF. The V gene is TRBV6-2 or TRBV6-3, the J gene TRBJ2-1, with 8 bases matching TRBD2. Germline CDR1 is MNHEY and CDR2 is SVGEGT. Germline trimming cut 6 bases from V and 6 bases from J; bases unmatched to any gene: 16. The CDR3 has 17 amino acids.

This clonotype has a count of ten or more. The chain couples TRBV5-6 to TRBJ2-7; 9 bases are a match to TRBD1. Germline V gene data show CDR1 as SGHDT and CDR2 as YYEEEE. The CDR3 covers 14 residues. Losses at the gene ends were 5 bases for V and 6 bases for J; bases not matched to a gene: 9. The CDR3 sequence: CASSSGTGTGEQYF. The CDR3 nucleotides are TGTGCCAGCAGTTCCGGGACAGGGACTGGCGAGCAGTACTTC.

This clonotype has a count of ten or more. The chain links TRBV3-1 to TRBJ2-7; possible D gene TRBD1, 6 bases. Germline V gene sequence: CDR1 LGHDT, CDR2 YNNKEL (reference sequence). The CDR3 is 13 residues long. The V end was cut by 4 bases, the J end by 4 bases, with 11 bases between. The CDR3 loop reads CASSLGQFYEQYF. CDR3 bases: TGTGCCAGCAGCCTCGGACAGTTTTACGAGCAGTACTTC.

In its sample, this clonotype was seen a few times. This sequence joins TRBV7-9 and TRBJ2-7; unclear D gene. Looked up from germline, CDR1 is SEHNR and CDR2 is FQNEAQ (reference sequence). The CDR3 totals 11 residues. V was cut by 5 bases and J by 6 bases, with 8 bases left in between. CDR3 sequence: CASSLRSEQYF. CDR3 nucleotides: TGTGCCAGCAGCCTAAGGAGCGAGCAGTACTTC. The complete variable domain, with remaining parts taken from reference TRBV7-9 and TRBJ2-7, reads DTGVSQNPRHKITKRGQNVTFRCDPISEHNRLYWYRQTLGQGPEFLTYFQNEAQLEKSRLLSDRFSAERPKGSFSTLEIQRTEQGDSAMYLCASSLRSEQYFGPGTRLTVT.

Many counts were recorded for this clonotype. The chain links TRBV5-6 to TRBJ2-1, with a tentative D call TRBD2 (5 bases). The germline V and J ends were trimmed by 0 bases and 6 bases, with 7 bases remaining between them. This CDR3 is 13 amino acids long. Germline V gene sequence: CDR1 SGHDT, CDR2 YYEEEE. CDR3 residues: CASSLGEPNEQFF. CDR3 in DNA: TGTGCCAGCAGCTTGGGGGAGCCCAATGAGCAGTTCTTC. Filled out from reference TRBV5-6 and TRBJ2-1, the complete variable domain reads DAGVTQSPTHLIKTRGQQVTLRCSPKSGHDTVSWYQQALGQGPQFIFQYYEEEERQRGNFPDRFSGHQFPNYSSELNVNALLLGDSALYLCASSLGEPNEQFFGPGTRLTVL.